This T cell receptor (beta chain) emerged from a study of beta chain features in type 1 diabetes. The study, taken as a whole, reports: Across all four CD4+ subsets, people with type 1 diabetes showed modestly shorter TCRB CDR3s.

Germline V gene data show CDR1 as LNHNV and CDR2 as YYDKDF (reference sequence). V gave up 0 bases and J gave up 6 bases, with 12 bases separating them. The CDR3 totals 15 residues. This clone was seen only a few times. Antigen specificity is unknown. The authors reverse transcribed all of the isolated RNA, so sequencing captured expressed TCRB transcripts. Profiling relied on immunoSEQ multiplex PCR, and the TCRdb table lists in-frame clones only, not all of them. The table lists 600,000 to 700,000 clones, around 12% of them singletons. The sequenced material came from naive CD4+ T cells from blood. The sequence was collected from a man younger than 40 with type 1 diabetes. The rearrangement uses TRBV15 and TRBJ2-1; D is tentatively TRBD1 or TRBD2 (5 bases each). CDR3: CATSRDLAGANEQFF. The DNA of the CDR3 is TGTGCCACCAGCAGAGATCTCGCCGGGGCCAATGAGCAGTTCTTC.